This is a list of T cell receptor beta chains from one sample in a study of blood T cell repertoires in COVID-19. Assay: immunoSEQ multiplex PCR; the TCRdb copy retains only in-frame clones and omits some. Of under 250,000 clones detected, almost 85% appear once; the ten largest clones hold approximately 9%. Sequenced input: PBMCs or T cells enriched from blood (not recorded which). The source is a woman in her 50s with acute COVID-19. CDR3s include the opening cysteine and the closing phenylalanine or tryptophan. D genes are given only for firm matches. A clone size is listed for some rows: how often the clone was seen (once, few, many), or a class if it is expanded.

j_gene,abundance,d_gene,v_gene,CDR3aa,CDR3nt
TRBJ2-1,.,TRBD2,TRBV7-9,CASSFGLAASYNEQFF,TGTGCCAGCAGCTTTGGACTAGCGGCTTCCTACAATGAGCAGTTCTTC
TRBJ1-1,.,TRBD1,TRBV27,CASSPRTGGTNTEAFF,TGTGCCAGCAGTCCAAGGACAGGGGGAACGAACACTGAAGCTTTCTTT
TRBJ1-2,.,TRBD1,TRBV9,CASSAGQENNYGYTF,TGTGCCAGCAGCGCCGGACAGGAGAATAACTATGGCTACACCTTC
TRBJ1-2,.,.,TRBV9,CASSVGRTSNYGYTF,TGTGCCAGCAGCGTAGGCAGGACTTCTAACTATGGCTACACCTTC
TRBJ2-1,.,TRBD1,TRBV11-2,CASSPTGGPFYNEQFF,TGTGCCAGCAGCCCTACAGGGGGCCCTTTCTACAATGAGCAGTTCTTC
TRBJ2-5,.,.,TRBV7-6,CASSLADTSLAETQYF,TGTGCCAGCAGCTTAGCGGACACTTCGCTTGCGGAGACCCAGTACTTC
TRBJ1-6,.,TRBD1,TRBV3-1/TRBV3-2,CASSLTGEYSPLHF,TGTGCCAGCAGCCTGACAGGGGAGTATTCACCCCTCCACTTT
TRBJ1-1,.,.,TRBV5-1,CASSSTGPEAFF,TGCGCCAGCAGCTCTACAGGACCTGAAGCTTTCTTT
TRBJ1-2,.,TRBD1,TRBV19,CASSPPRDSYGYTF,TGTGCCAGTAGTCCACCACGGGACAGCTATGGCTACACCTTC
TRBJ2-7,.,TRBD2,TRBV18,CASSSPTSGPYEQYF,TGTGCCAGCTCATCCCCGACTAGCGGGCCCTACGAGCAGTACTTC
TRBJ1-4,once,TRBD1,TRBV19,CATQGANEKLFF,TGTGCCACCCAGGGGGCTAATGAAAAACTGTTTTTT
TRBJ1-5,few,TRBD1,TRBV15,CATSQDRYNQPQHF,TGTGCCACTAGTCAGGACAGGTACAATCAGCCCCAGCATTTT
TRBJ1-5,.,.,TRBV2,CASSGPDSSGPQHF,TGTGCCAGCAGCGGACCGGACAGCTCGGGGCCCCAGCATTTT
TRBJ2-1,.,.,TRBV6-1,CASSETPGDYNEQFF,TGTGCCAGCAGTGAGACACCCGGGGACTACAATGAGCAGTTCTTC
TRBJ2-5,.,.,TRBV6-5,CASASRTMMGETQYF,TGTGCCAGCGCGTCGCGGACTATGATGGGGGAGACCCAGTACTTC
TRBJ2-2,.,.,TRBV9,CASSVGQARGELFF,TGTGCCAGCAGCGTAGGACAGGCCCGGGGGGAGCTGTTTTTT
TRBJ2-7,.,.,TRBV7-8,CASSLEPYEQYF,TGTGCCAGCAGCTTGGAGCCCTACGAGCAGTACTTC
TRBJ1-4,.,.,TRBV6-5,CASRGRNLNEKLFF,TGTGCCAGCAGGGGCAGAAACTTAAATGAAAAACTGTTTTTT
TRBJ2-1,.,TRBD1,TRBV30,CAWSGTGFEQFF,TGTGCCTGGAGTGGGACAGGGTTTGAGCAGTTCTTC
TRBJ1-5,.,TRBD1,TRBV6-2/TRBV6-3,CASSYGQGYQPQHF,TGTGCCAGCAGTTACGGACAGGGCTATCAGCCCCAGCATTTT
TRBJ1-2,.,TRBD1,TRBV6-5,CASRDRGSYGYTF,TGTGCCAGCAGGGACAGGGGAAGCTATGGCTACACCTTC
TRBJ1-2,.,.,TRBV13,CASSSRGYGYTF,TGTGCCAGCAGCTCCCGGGGGTATGGCTACACCTTT
TRBJ1-1,.,.,TRBV7-8,CASSFVGGAEAFF,TGTGCCAGCAGCTTCGTGGGGGGGGCTGAAGCTTTCTTT
TRBJ2-7,.,.,TRBV5-5,CASSPGTYEQYF,TGTGCCAGCAGCCCAGGGACCTACGAGCAGTACTTC
TRBJ1-2,once,.,TRBV19,CASSITGTNYGYTF,TGTGCCAGTAGTATTACAGGGACTAACTATGGCTACACCTTC
TRBJ1-2,.,.,TRBV3-1/TRBV3-2,CASSPDARSNYGYTF,TGTGCCAGCAGCCCTGATGCACGGTCTAACTATGGCTACACCTTC
TRBJ1-2,.,.,TRBV19,CASSPAGTFNYGYTF,TGTGCCAGTAGTCCCGCCGGGACATTCAACTATGGCTACACCTTC
TRBJ1-5,once,.,TRBV23-1,CASSHPRHYPNQPQHF,TGCGCCAGCAGTCACCCCCGCCACTACCCCAATCAGCCCCAGCATTTT
TRBJ2-2,.,.,TRBV4-3,CASSTRLDKNTGELFF,TGCGCCAGCAGCACACGCCTCGATAAGAACACCGGGGAGCTGTTTTTT
TRBJ1-5,many,TRBD1,TRBV5-1,CASSLQGVSNQPQHF,TGCGCCAGCAGCTTGCAGGGGGTGAGCAATCAGCCCCAGCATTTT
TRBJ2-1,.,.,TRBV7-2,CASKLAPYNEQFF,TGTGCCAGCAAGCTAGCGCCATACAATGAGCAGTTCTTC
TRBJ2-7,.,.,TRBV18,CASSRSQGGDEQYF,TGTGCCAGCTCACGCTCCCAAGGGGGGGACGAGCAGTACTTC
TRBJ1-5,.,.,TRBV3-1/TRBV3-2,CASSQRDANQPQHF,TGTGCCAGCAGCCAGCGGGACGCCAATCAGCCCCAGCATTTT
TRBJ1-1,.,TRBD1,TRBV5-4,CASSLQGALNTEAFF,TGTGCCAGCAGCTTACAGGGGGCGCTCAACACTGAAGCTTTCTTT
TRBJ2-1,few,TRBD1,TRBV10-2,CASSEHGTAAYNEQFF,TGCGCCAGCAGTGAGCACGGGACAGCTGCTTACAATGAGCAGTTCTTC
TRBJ1-4,.,.,TRBV3-1/TRBV3-2,CASSLGTSGNNEKLFF,TGTGCCAGCAGCCTGGGGACATCGGGAAACAATGAAAAACTGTTTTTT
TRBJ1-4,.,.,TRBV5-6,CASSLSRDKTTNEKLFF,TGTGCCAGCAGCTTGAGCCGGGACAAGACAACTAATGAAAAACTGTTTTTT
TRBJ1-1,.,TRBD1,TRBV5-1,CASSPGTVNTEAFF,TGCGCCAGCAGCCCCGGGACAGTGAACACTGAAGCTTTCTTT
TRBJ1-2,.,.,TRBV7-2,CASSSPGQVWGYTF,TGTGCCAGCAGCTCCCCGGGACAAGTTTGGGGCTACACCTTC
TRBJ2-7,.,TRBD1,TRBV5-1,CASSLPGGDSYEQYF,TGCGCCAGCAGCTTGCCAGGGGGCGACTCCTACGAGCAGTACTTC
TRBJ1-6,.,.,TRBV11-2,CASSAVGSPLHF,TGTGCCAGCAGTGCCGTCGGTTCACCCCTCCACTTT
TRBJ2-1,.,.,TRBV4-3,CASSQTRGLWVGNEQFF,TGCGCCAGCAGCCAGACACGGGGACTGTGGGTTGGTAATGAGCAGTTCTTC
TRBJ1-1,.,TRBD1,TRBV2,CASSRQGNTEAFF,TGTGCCAGCAGCAGACAGGGCAACACTGAAGCTTTCTTT
TRBJ1-6,.,TRBD1,TRBV5-4,CASSQQGGIWNSPLHF,TGTGCCAGCAGCCAACAGGGGGGGATTTGGAATTCACCCCTCCACTTT
TRBJ2-7,.,TRBD1,TRBV5-6,CASSLESRDSSYEQYF,TGTGCCAGCAGCTTGGAGTCACGGGACAGCTCCTACGAGCAGTACTTC
TRBJ1-2,.,.,TRBV6-5,CASSYARGSHRGYTF,TGTGCCAGCAGTTACGCCCGGGGGTCCCATCGGGGCTACACCTTC
TRBJ1-5,few,TRBD1,TRBV27,CASRSQGAYQPQHF,TGTGCCAGCAGATCACAGGGGGCCTACCAGCCCCAGCATTTT
TRBJ1-2,.,.,TRBV7-2,CASSLYLDSSYYGYTF,TGTGCCAGCAGCTTATATTTGGACAGTTCGTACTATGGCTACACCTTC
TRBJ1-4,.,.,TRBV4-3,CASSQGRGTSNEKLFF,TGCGCCAGCAGCCAAGGCCGCGGCACCAGTAATGAAAAACTGTTTTTT
TRBJ1-1,.,TRBD1,TRBV18,CASSPLQGGGTEAFF,TGTGCCAGCTCACCTTTACAGGGGGGAGGCACTGAAGCTTTCTTT
TRBJ1-1,.,.,TRBV5-8,CASRQTGRTKNTEAFF,TGTGCCAGCAGACAGACAGGACGGACCAAGAACACTGAAGCTTTCTTT
TRBJ2-1,once,.,TRBV19,CATAVQGPNYNEQFF,TGTGCCACCGCCGTTCAGGGGCCCAACTACAATGAGCAGTTCTTC
TRBJ2-1,.,TRBD1,TRBV5-1,CASTIQPGQGGNEQFF,TGCGCCAGCACAATCCAACCGGGACAGGGAGGCAATGAGCAGTTCTTC
TRBJ1-2,.,TRBD1,TRBV27,CASSLSIGQGRHGYTF,TGTGCCAGCAGTTTATCGATAGGACAGGGGCGCCATGGCTACACCTTC
TRBJ1-1,.,.,TRBV3-1/TRBV3-2,CASSNRQTNTEAFF,TGTGCCAGCAGCAACAGACAGACTAACACTGAAGCTTTCTTT
TRBJ2-7,once,.,TRBV6-5,CASSPHRGYEQYF,TGTGCCAGCAGCCCCCACCGGGGCTACGAGCAGTACTTC
TRBJ2-2,.,.,TRBV9,CASSVFNTGELFF,TGTGCCAGCAGCGTCTTTAACACCGGGGAGCTGTTTTTT
TRBJ1-4,.,TRBD1,TRBV3-1/TRBV3-2,CASSRSTGANEKLFF,TGTGCCAGCAGCCGCTCGACAGGGGCTAATGAAAAACTGTTTTTT
TRBJ1-6,.,TRBD1,TRBV5-6,CASSLGDRVQGNSPLHF,TGTGCCAGCAGCTTGGGAGACAGGGTGCAAGGGAATTCACCCCTCCACTTT